The 27 T cell receptor beta chains below come from one sample, sequenced in a study of blood T cell repertoires in COVID-19 (dated by TCRdb to about 2020). The library came from the immunoSEQ multiplex PCR assay. Not all clones reach the TCRdb copy of this immuneACCESS table, which keeps in-frame sequences only. Checked studies attribute under half of the gap to unresolved V genes and leave the rest unexplained. The sample table contains approximately 330,000 clones; only one count was recorded for just over 85% of them. The leading ten clones occupy about 4.2% of the sample. Sequencing was performed on PBMCs or T cells enriched from blood (not recorded which). The source of these receptors is a woman aged 35 to 49 with acute COVID-19.

The gene calls are TRBV2 and TRBJ1-4, with 7 nucleotides matching TRBD1. V shed 6 bases and J 5 bases; nucleotides not matched to a gene: 6. Germline values: CDR1 SNHLY, CDR2 FYNNEI. The CDR3 contains 14 residues. CDR3 sequence reads: CASSAGGQNEKLFF. The CDR3 coding sequence is TGTGCCAGCAGCGCCGGGGGACAGAATGAAAAACTGTTTTTT. Complete variable domain (other parts from reference TRBV2 and TRBJ1-4): EPEVTQTPSHQVTQMGQEVILRCVPISNHLYFYWYRQILGQKVEFLVSFYNNEISEKSEIFDDQFSVERPDGSNFTLKIRSTKLEDSAMYFCASSAGGQNEKLFFGSGTQLSVL.

The J gene is TRBJ2-7, the V gene TRBV29-1; TRBD1 is a possible D gene (6 bases). Looked up from germline, CDR1 is SQVTM and CDR2 is ANQGSEA. V was clipped by 5 bases and J by 0 bases, with 11 bases between them. The CDR3 is 13 amino acids. CDR3 residues: CSVKGELSYEQYF. The CDR3 DNA is TGCAGCGTTAAGGGGGAACTCTCCTACGAGCAGTACTTC.

The chain is built from TRBV4-3 and TRBJ2-1; no clear D gene. The V gene lost 0 bases and the J gene lost 1 base, with 4 bases spanning the gap. Germline V CDR1 and CDR2: LGHNA, YSLEER. The CDR3 spans 14 residues. For the CDR3, the DNA is TGCGCCAGCAGCCAAGACACATCCTACAATGAGCAGTTCTTC. Protein sequence: CASSQDTSYNEQFF.

This rearrangement joins TRBV12-3 or TRBV12-4 to TRBJ1-4, with D tentatively TRBD1 (5 bases). The V end was cut by 2 bases, the J end by 8 bases, with 9 bases between. This CDR3 spans 13 amino acids. The CDR3 region is CASSLSRGEKLFF. The CDR3 region has the DNA TGTGCCAGCAGTTTAAGTCGGGGGGAAAAACTGTTTTTT.

The genes are TRBV9 and TRBJ1-5; D is ambiguous. The CDR3 totals 15 residues. Trimming removed 1 base at V and 4 bases at J, with 12 bases between. Germline-derived CDR1 and CDR2 are SGDLS and YYNGEE. CDR3 region: CASSVSGQLNQPQHF. The CDR3 nucleotides read TGTGCCAGCAGCGTAAGCGGTCAATTAAATCAGCCCCAGCATTTT.

This rearrangement joins TRBV7-9 to TRBJ1-6; D unclear. V was pared by 10 bases and J by 6 bases, with 16 bases between. Germline V lookup: CDR1 SEHNR, CDR2 FQNEAQ (reference sequence). The CDR3 runs 14 residues. CDR3 loop: CAILPARPNSPLHF. The CDR3, as DNA: TGTGCCATCCTCCCCGCCAGGCCTAATTCACCCCTCCACTTT.

This clone was picked up one time. The rearrangement uses TRBV9 and TRBJ1-3, with D tentatively TRBD1 (6 bases). The V gene lost 2 bases and the J gene lost 1 base, with 13 bases spanning the gap. CDR1 and CDR2 (germline): SGDLS, YYNGEE. The CDR3 runs to 16 residues. The chain's CDR3 is CASSVGLGTSGNTIYF. The CDR3 DNA is TGTGCCAGCAGCGTGGGTCTCGGGACATCTGGAAACACCATATATTTT.

This chain links TRBV6-2 or TRBV6-3 with TRBJ1-4; D is unclear. Germline V gene sequence: CDR1 MNHEY, CDR2 SVGEGT. V dropped 2 bases and J dropped 0 bases, with 4 bases sitting between them. The CDR3 runs 14 residues. The CDR3 sequence: CASSYTTTNEKLFF. As DNA, the CDR3 is TGTGCCAGCAGTTACACAACAACTAATGAAAAACTGTTTTTT.

The chain has TRBV9 and TRBJ2-7; D may be TRBD2 (5 bases). Germline CDR1 is SGDLS and CDR2 is YYNGEE. The length of the CDR3 is 16 residues. V dropped 1 base and J dropped 4 bases, with 18 bases sitting between them. The CDR3 sequence is CASSVTPHSGEYEQYF. As DNA, the CDR3 is TGTGCCAGCAGCGTAACCCCCCACAGCGGAGAGTACGAGCAGTACTTC.

The CDR3 reads CASSDRENTEAFF. The DNA for the CDR3 is TGTGCCAGCAGTGACAGGGAGAACACTGAAGCTTTCTTT. The rearrangement joins TRBV2 to TRBJ1-1; D perhaps matches TRBD1 (5 bases). Germline V gene lookup returns CDR1 SNHLY and CDR2 FYNNEI. V lost 3 bases, J lost 1 base, and 6 bases lay in between. The length of the CDR3 is 13 residues.

The J gene is TRBJ1-2, the V gene TRBV12-3 or TRBV12-4; D unresolved. There are 13 residues in the CDR3. V gave up 1 base and J gave up 1 base, with 4 bases separating them. The CDR3 nucleotides are TGTGCCAGCAGTTTAGTCAGTAACTATGGCTACACCTTC. Protein sequence: CASSLVSNYGYTF.

The chain uses TRBV28 and TRBJ2-3, with 7 positions matching TRBD2. CDR1 and CDR2 (germline): MDHEN, SYDVKM. V was clipped by 7 bases and J by 2 bases; unmatched bases: 6. CDR3 length: 14 amino acids. The CDR3 is CASTRLAYTDTQYF. CDR3 nucleotide sequence: TGTGCCAGCACCCGACTAGCCTACACAGATACGCAGTATTTT.

This clone was detected only once. At the DNA level, this CDR3 is encoded by other sequences in the same sample as well. The chain joins TRBV5-1 to TRBJ1-6; 9 bases map to TRBD1. V lost 0 bases to trimming and J lost 9 bases; unmatched junction nucleotides: 4. Looked up from germline, CDR1 is SGHRS and CDR2 is YFSETQ. The CDR3 is 15 amino acids. CDR3 sequence: CASSLAGQGRSPLHF. As DNA, the CDR3 is TGCGCCAGCAGCTTGGCCGGACAGGGGCGTTCACCCCTCCACTTT.

The chain is built from TRBV5-6 and TRBJ2-5; D is perhaps TRBD2 (5 bases). The CDR3 runs to 15 residues. CDR1 and CDR2 from the germline V gene are SGHDT and YYEEEE. V dropped 4 bases and J dropped 5 bases, with 18 bases sitting between them. CDR3 sequence (DNA): TGTGCCAGCAGCAGGAAACAGTACCGGAGGGAGACCCAGTACTTC. Residues: CASSRKQYRRETQYF.

This sequence joins TRBV25-1 and TRBJ2-5, with a weak D call TRBD1 (6 bases). Trimming shortened V by 2 bases and J by 2 bases, and 21 bases separated the two germline ends. This CDR3 contains 18 residues. CDR1 is MGHDK, CDR2 SYGVNS, per germline. CDR3 sequence: CASSERGMGATGQETQYF. The CDR3 nucleotides are TGTGCCAGCAGTGAACGGGGAATGGGGGCGACAGGACAAGAGACCCAGTACTTC.

Regarding this clone: The junction does not match germline at one end; this may be a read error. V and J are TRBV5-4 and TRBJ1-1; D is uncertain. This CDR3 spans 13 amino acids. Germline CDR1 reads SGHNT; CDR2 reads YYREEE (reference sequence). DNA for the CDR3: TGTGCCAGCAGCTTGGGAGGGAACGCTGAAGCTTTCTTT. It is translated as CASSLGGNAEAFF.

The chain recombines TRBV24-1 with TRBJ1-4; D unclear. The CDR3 loop spans 18 amino acids. The V end lost 3 bases, the J end lost 0 bases, and 16 bases lay between the germline ends. Germline V gene data show CDR1 as KGHDR and CDR2 as SFDVKD. In DNA form, the CDR3 reads TGTGCCACCAGTGATGATACAGCCTTCGGCCCAACTAATGAAAAACTGTTTTTT. Residues: CATSDDTAFGPTNEKLFF.

The chain joins TRBV6-5 to TRBJ1-3; D uncertain. The V end lost 0 bases, the J end lost 0 bases, and 9 bases lay between the germline ends. The germline CDR1 and CDR2 sequences are MNHEY and SVGAGI. The CDR3 is made up of 16 amino acids. The CDR3 nucleotides are TGTGCCAGCAGTTACTCGGCGGTTTTCTCTGGAAACACCATATATTTT. Its protein is CASSYSAVFSGNTIYF.

This sequence joins TRBV10-3 and TRBJ1-2; TRBD1 matches at 7 bases. This CDR3 is 17 amino acids long. J was trimmed by 1 base and V by 3 bases; bases with no gene match: 11. Germline V CDR1 and CDR2: ENHRY, SYGVKD. CDR3 DNA sequence: TGTGCCATCAGTGAATTGGACAGGACACCCCTTAACTATGGCTACACCTTC. Residues: CAISELDRTPLNYGYTF.

The CDR3: CASSNREGYGYTF. The DNA for the CDR3 is TGTGCCAGTAGTAATCGGGAGGGATATGGCTACACCTTC. This chain uses TRBV19 with TRBJ1-2; no reliable D call. The CDR3 is 13 residues long. Trimming removed 4 bases at V and 5 bases at J, with 11 bases between. CDR1 and CDR2 (germline): LNHDA, SQIVND (reference sequence).

The rearrangement uses TRBV10-2 and TRBJ1-5, with 10 bases that match TRBD1. The germline gives CDR1 WSHSY, CDR2 SAAADI. V shed 6 bases and J 3 bases; nucleotides not matched to a gene: 2. CDR3 length: 14 amino acids. The CDR3 DNA is TGCGCCAGCAGGACAGGGGGCGTCAATCAGCCCCAGCATTTT. It specifies CASRTGGVNQPQHF.

The chain employs TRBV9 and TRBJ2-1, with a tentative D call TRBD2 (7 bases). The V and J ends lost 1 base and 9 bases respectively, with 17 bases between them. The CDR3 is 15 amino acids. Germline V gene sequence: CDR1 SGDLS, CDR2 YYNGEE. CDR3 amino acids: CASSVRPTGGGEQFF. The CDR3 DNA is TGTGCCAGCAGCGTACGGCCGACAGGCGGGGGTGAGCAGTTCTTC.

The gene calls are TRBV5-1 and TRBJ1-3; D ambiguous. V was trimmed by 0 bases and J by 0 bases, leaving 10 bases between them. This CDR3 has 16 residues. Germline-derived CDR1 and CDR2 are SGHRS and YFSETQ. Here the CDR3 reads CASSLAPGSSGNTIYF. In DNA form, the CDR3 reads TGCGCCAGCAGCTTGGCCCCGGGGTCCTCTGGAAACACCATATATTTT.

This chain links TRBV9 with TRBJ1-2; perhaps TRBD1 as D (6 bases). The CDR3 consists of 15 residues. V was pared by 3 bases and J by 8 bases, with 20 bases between. Germline CDR1 reads SGDLS; CDR2 reads YYNGEE. The CDR3 loop is CASSEDPGEKGGYTF. The DNA for the CDR3 is TGTGCCAGCAGCGAGGATCCAGGGGAAAAAGGGGGCTACACCTTC. Full variable domain (missing parts from reference TRBV9 and TRBJ1-2): DSGVTQTPKHLITATGQRVTLRCSPRSGDLSVYWYQQSLDQGLQFLIQYYNGEERAKGNILERFSAQQFPDLHSELNLSSLELGDSALYFCASSEDPGEKGGYTFGSGTRLTVV.

The chain joins TRBV4-3 to TRBJ2-3; TRBD2 aligns across 12 bases. CDR1 is LGHNA, CDR2 YSLEER, per germline. This CDR3 comprises 18 residues. With 1 base clipped from V and 2 bases from J, the junction kept 7 bases outside the gene matches. The CDR3 DNA reads as TGCGCCAGCAGCCAAGGTTCTAGCGGGGGGGCGTCCACAGATACGCAGTATTTT. Protein sequence: CASSQGSSGGASTDTQYF.

V is TRBV2 and J is TRBJ2-7; a possible D gene is TRBD1 (5 bases). The CDR3 is 15 residues long. Trimming took 6 bases from V and 3 from J, leaving 18 bases between them. Germline V gene data show CDR1 as SNHLY and CDR2 as FYNNEI. In DNA, the CDR3 is TGTGCCAGCAGCCCCGGTCAGGGAAACTACTACGAGCAGTACTTC. Translated, it gives CASSPGQGNYYEQYF.

This chain joins TRBV6-2 or TRBV6-3 and TRBJ2-7, with TRBD1 as a possible D gene (6 bases). This CDR3 has 17 amino acids. Germline V CDR1 and CDR2: MNHEY, SVGEGT. The germline V and J ends were trimmed by 2 bases and 12 bases, with 29 bases remaining between them. CDR3 loop: CASSYPVRQGGNQGLYF. Written as DNA, the CDR3 is TGTGCCAGCAGTTACCCCGTTCGGCAGGGTGGAAACCAGGGGCTGTACTTC.